This TCR beta chain was captured by sequencing in a study of blood T cell repertoires in COVID-19. Turning to the study itself: T cells, B-cell-depleted T cells, or PBMCs supplied cDNA or gDNA.

This CDR3 has 12 residues. V shed 4 bases, J shed 5 bases, and the junction held 2 bases outside the gene matches. The germline V gene has CDR1 SGHDT and CDR2 YYEEEE. How the authors handled the data: Estimated nucleated cell counts came from reference gene primer amplification. Generated by immunoSEQ multiplex PCR, the TCRdb table keeps only in-frame clones and is missing some. D and trimming come from the DNA, and the V and J calls and clone size come from that table. The sample consists of roughly 230,000 clones, about 80% of them appearing once. The study recruited people aged roughly 18 to 95 years across approximately 24 US areas.

The sequence was obtained from a man in his fifties or sixties who had recovered from COVID-19. The sample was PBMCs or T cells enriched from blood (not recorded which). V gene TRBV5-6 combines with J gene TRBJ2-7, with 8 bases that match TRBD1. CDR3 DNA sequence: TGTGCCAGCAGCAGGACAGGGAACGAGCAGTACTTC. It specifies CASSRTGNEQYF.